The 12 T cell receptor beta chains reported below all come from one sample, sequenced in a study of T cells in tuberculosis. TCRdb's table, derived via immunoSEQ multiplex PCR, lists solely in-frame clones and lacks some. Here the sample spans tens of thousands of clones, around 95% being singletons. The specimen sequenced was PBMCs. The receptors were gathered from a donor aged 10-29 years with latent tuberculosis or without tuberculosis infection.

The CDR3 sequence: CASKKRSRDYVYNEQFF. Here the CDR3 DNA reads TGCGCCAGCAAAAAGCGTTCCCGGGACTACGTCTACAATGAGCAGTTCTTC. This chain connects TRBV10-1 to TRBJ2-1; TRBD2 matches 7 bases. Germline-derived CDR1 and CDR2 are WNHNN and SYGVQD (reference sequence). The CDR3 has 17 amino acids. V was clipped by 7 bases and J by 3 bases; unmatched bases: 15.

In nucleotides, the CDR3 is TGTGCCAGCAGCTTAGTTTTAGCGCCAGGCTACAATGAGCAGTTCTTC. Translating it yields CASSLVLAPGYNEQFF. V usage is TRBV13 and J usage is TRBJ2-1; TRBD2 might be the D (5 bases). This CDR3 region has 16 residues. Germline-derived CDR1 and CDR2 are PRHDT and FYEKMQ (reference sequence). V lost 1 base to trimming and J lost 3 bases, with 13 bases between them.

This rearrangement joins TRBV2 to TRBJ1-2; no definite D call. V was pared by 6 bases and J by 5 bases, with 10 bases between. The CDR3 sequence is 12 residues long. Germline CDR1 and CDR2: SNHLY and FYNNEI. The CDR3 reads CASRAWEYGYTF. CDR3 nucleotide sequence: TGTGCCAGCAGGGCTTGGGAGTATGGCTACACCTTC.

The rearrangement links TRBV2 to TRBJ1-4; D ambiguous. The CDR3 runs 12 residues. V lost 5 bases and J lost 5, with 6 bases in between. Per the germline V gene, CDR1 is SNHLY and CDR2 is FYNNEI. CDR3 bases: TGTGCCAGCAGTCCCATCAATGAAAAACTGTTTTTT. It encodes CASSPINEKLFF.

The chain joins TRBV7-2 to TRBJ2-3; TRBD1 aligns across 10 bases. V dropped 8 bases and J dropped 3; count of bases not matched to a gene: 5. Germline V lookup: CDR1 SGHTA, CDR2 FQGNSA. This CDR3 region has 14 residues. As DNA, the CDR3 is TGTGCCAGCGGACAGGGGGGTTATACAGATACGCAGTATTTT. Its translation is CASGQGGYTDTQYF.

This clone was detected once. The rearrangement uses TRBV4-2 and TRBJ2-5; 15 nucleotides match TRBD2. This CDR3 is 17 amino acids long. The V segment lost 4 bases and the J segment 5 bases; nucleotides outside the gene matches: 8. Germline CDR1 reads LGHNA; CDR2 reads YNFKEQ. The CDR3 protein is CASSPRTSGRASETQYF. The CDR3 DNA reads TGTGCCAGCAGCCCCAGGACTAGCGGGAGGGCCTCGGAGACCCAGTACTTC.

The V and J genes are TRBV13 and TRBJ2-7, with TRBD2 matching over 8 bases. Germline CDR1 is PRHDT and CDR2 is FYEKMQ (reference sequence). With V trimmed by 4 bases and J by 0 bases, 2 bases remained unmatched. This CDR3 is 14 amino acids long. The CDR3 sequence is CASSSSGSSYEQYF. CDR3 nucleotide sequence: TGTGCCAGCAGCTCAAGCGGGAGCTCCTACGAGCAGTACTTC.

The rearrangement uses TRBV18 and TRBJ2-1, with TRBD1 matching 9 bases. The germline V gene has CDR1 KGHSH and CDR2 LQKENI. There are 15 residues in the CDR3. With V trimmed by 3 bases and J by 6 bases, 6 bases remained unmatched. CDR3 nucleotides: TGTGCCAGCTCACCCCCCGGGACAGGGAGCAATGAGCAGTTCTTC. Translating gives CASSPPGTGSNEQFF.

This chain uses TRBV5-1 with TRBJ1-2; 7 nucleotides line up with TRBD1. CDR3 size: 17 residues. The V segment lost 1 base and the J segment 3 bases; nucleotides outside the gene matches: 12. The germline gives CDR1 SGHRS, CDR2 YFSETQ. DNA for the CDR3: TGCGCCAGCAGCTTGAGCGGGGGACGGGACAGTCACTATGGCTACACCTTC. Encoded protein: CASSLSGGRDSHYGYTF.

The chain carries TRBV9 and TRBJ2-7; 10 nucleotides agree with TRBD2. V lost 0 bases and J lost 3; bases outside the gene matches: 0. The germline V gene has CDR1 SGDLS and CDR2 YYNGEE. The CDR3 runs 14 residues. In DNA form, the CDR3 reads TGTGCCAGCAGCGTAGCTAGCGGGGGCTACGAGCAGTACTTC. Encoded protein: CASSVASGGYEQYF.

The V gene is TRBV7-3, the J gene TRBJ1-1; the match to TRBD1 covers 7 bases. This CDR3 region has 14 residues. CDR1 SGHTA and CDR2 FQGTGA come from the germline V gene. Trimming removed 6 bases from V and 3 bases from J; junction bases left unmatched: 7. CDR3 sequence: CASSRQGADTEAFF. In DNA form, the CDR3 reads TGTGCCAGCAGTCGACAGGGCGCGGACACTGAAGCTTTCTTT.

The chain carries TRBV27 and TRBJ2-3; D perhaps matches TRBD1 (6 bases). Germline values: CDR1 MNHEY, CDR2 SMNVEV (reference sequence). The CDR3 is 15 residues long. V was cut by 3 bases and J by 0 bases, with 10 bases left in between. CDR3 DNA: TGTGCCAGCAGTTTCGACAGGCCTAGCACAGATACGCAGTATTTT. Protein sequence: CASSFDRPSTDTQYF.